Detailed here is one T cell receptor beta chain. Its antigen is undetermined. This record comes from a study of T cells expressing NK-cell markers. The study's findings and limits: Whether expanded NKG2C+ T cell clones were HCMV specific stayed uncertain. Top CD8+ clonotypes included the dominant CD3+CD56+NKG2C+ clonotypes in several donors. In a few donors, these clonotypes also led the CD3+CD56-NKG2C+ fraction.

It was by 5'RACE template switching with UMIs that TCR beta cDNA was made. No DNA is given; TCRdb re-called the 5' RACE reads and lists each CDR3 protein once. This listing includes 250,000 to 300,000 distinct CDR3 sequences. This CDR3 is built from 19 residues. Germline V gene data show CDR1 as SGHAT and CDR2 as FQNNGV. Sequencing used blood T cells: a sorted CD56 or NKG2C T cell subset, CD4+ or CD8+ T cells, or bulk PBMC T cells (not recorded which). V and J are TRBV11-2 and TRBJ1-2; TCRdb indicates TRBD1, and absent DNA this call remains unverified. This receptor was identified in a young man in good health. The chain's CDR3 is CASSLIGPHKTQTHYGYTF.